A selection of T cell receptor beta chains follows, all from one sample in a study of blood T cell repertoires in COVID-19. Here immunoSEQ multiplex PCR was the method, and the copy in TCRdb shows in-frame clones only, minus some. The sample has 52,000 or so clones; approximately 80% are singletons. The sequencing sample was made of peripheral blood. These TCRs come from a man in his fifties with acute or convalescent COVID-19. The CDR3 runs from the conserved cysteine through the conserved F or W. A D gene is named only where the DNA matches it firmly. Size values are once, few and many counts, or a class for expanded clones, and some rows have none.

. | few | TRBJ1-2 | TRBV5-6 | TGTGCCAGCAGCCCTTGGCCCTCAGACTATGGCTACACCTTC | CASSPWPSDYGYTF
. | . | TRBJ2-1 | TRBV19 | TGTGCCAGTAGTACGCCGGGACTTGACTACAATGAGCAGTTCTTC | CASSTPGLDYNEQFF
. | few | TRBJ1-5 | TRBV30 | TGTGCCTGGAGTGTACCGCGTTATAGCAATCAGCCCCAGCATTTT | CAWSVPRYSNQPQHF
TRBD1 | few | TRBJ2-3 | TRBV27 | TGTGCCAGCAGCTCGAGAACAGGGGGTACGCAGTATTTT | CASSSRTGGTQYF
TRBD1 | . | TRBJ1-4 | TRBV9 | TGTGCCAGCAGCGTAGGGACAGGGGAGGTTGAAAAACTGTTTTTT | CASSVGTGEVEKLFF
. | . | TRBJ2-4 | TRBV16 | TGTGCCAGCAGCCAATCGCGGGACTTCGCCAAAAACATTCAGTACTTC | CASSQSRDFAKNIQYF
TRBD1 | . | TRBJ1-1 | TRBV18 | TGTGCCAGCTCACCCCCATTGGCAGGGGGCACTGAAGCTTTCTTT | CASSPPLAGGTEAFF
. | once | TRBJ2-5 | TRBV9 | TGTGCCAGCAGCGTAGGTGGGACACAACAAGAGACCCAGTACTTC | CASSVGGTQQETQYF
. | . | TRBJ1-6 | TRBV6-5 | TGTGCCAGCAGTTACTCGGATCCAGGGGTCCGCTCACCCCTCCACTTT | CASSYSDPGVRSPLHF
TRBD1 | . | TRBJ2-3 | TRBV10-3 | TGTGCCATCAGTGAGTCACGACAGGGGGAGACAGATACGCAGTATTTT | CAISESRQGETDTQYF
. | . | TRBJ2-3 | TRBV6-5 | TGTGCCAGCAGTACTAACAGGGGCACAGATACGCAGTATTTT | CASSTNRGTDTQYF
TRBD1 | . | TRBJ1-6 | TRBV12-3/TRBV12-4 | TGTGCCAGCAGGACAGGGAGCCGACCGCCCCTCCACTTT | CASRTGSRPPLHF
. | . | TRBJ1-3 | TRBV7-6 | TGTGCCAGCAGCTTAAGCGGACAGTGGACTGGAAACACCATATATTTT | CASSLSGQWTGNTIYF
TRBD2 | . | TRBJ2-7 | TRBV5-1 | TGCGCCAGCAGCTTGGTACTAGCGGGGGGGTACGAGCAGTACTTC | CASSLVLAGGYEQYF
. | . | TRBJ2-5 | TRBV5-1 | TGCGCCAGCAGCACAGCAGAGACCCAGTACTTC | CASSTAETQYF
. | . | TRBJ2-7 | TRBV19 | TGTGCCAGTAGAGGGGTCAACTACGAGCAGTACTTC | CASRGVNYEQYF
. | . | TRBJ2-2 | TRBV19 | TGTGCCAGTAGTATAATAGGCCAGGTTCCCGGGGAGCTGTTTTTT | CASSIIGQVPGELFF
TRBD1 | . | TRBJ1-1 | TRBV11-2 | TGTGCCAGCAGCGGAACCAGACAGGGGCATACTGAAGCTTTCTTT | CASSGTRQGHTEAFF
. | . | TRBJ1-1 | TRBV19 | TGTGCCAGTAGTATAGACGTGACAGGTAACACTGAAGCTTTCTTT | CASSIDVTGNTEAFF
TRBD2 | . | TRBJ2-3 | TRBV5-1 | TGCGCCAGCAGCTTCCAGCGGGATTTAGATACGCAGTATTTT | CASSFQRDLDTQYF
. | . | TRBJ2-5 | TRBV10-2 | TGCGCCAGCGCGGCAGGGGCCTCCCAAGAGACCCAGTACTTC | CASAAGASQETQYF
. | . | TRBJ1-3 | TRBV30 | TGTGCCTGGAGTGTAGGAGGGGCCGGAAACACCATATATTTT | CAWSVGGAGNTIYF
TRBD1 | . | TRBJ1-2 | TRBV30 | TGTGCCTGGAGTGTCACCGGGACAGGGTGGGGTGGCTACACCTTC | CAWSVTGTGWGGYTF
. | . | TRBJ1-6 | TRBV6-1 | TGTGCCAGCAGTGAACTGGGGAGCTCCTATAATTCACCCCTCCACTTT | CASSELGSSYNSPLHF
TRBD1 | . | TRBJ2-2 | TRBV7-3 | TGTGCCAGCAGCCCCACAGGGGGCGCAACCGGGGAGCTGTTTTTT | CASSPTGGATGELFF
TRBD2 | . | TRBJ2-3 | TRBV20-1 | TGCAGTGCTAGTGTGGCGGGAGAAGCAGATACGCAGTATTTT | CSASVAGEADTQYF
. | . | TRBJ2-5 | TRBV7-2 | TGTGCCAGCAGCCCCCCTTGGCGGGAGACCCAGTACTTC | CASSPPWRETQYF
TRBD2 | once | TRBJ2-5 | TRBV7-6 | TGTGCCAGCAGCCGGACTAGCGGGGGGGCGGGAGAGACCCAGTACTTC | CASSRTSGGAGETQYF
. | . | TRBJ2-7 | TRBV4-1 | TGCGCCAGCAGCATCGAAGAGTCGGTTAGCGCAATCTACGAGCAGTACTTC | CASSIEESVSAIYEQYF
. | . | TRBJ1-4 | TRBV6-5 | TGTGCCAGCAGTCCTGGACAGCCTAATGAAAAACTGTTTTTT | CASSPGQPNEKLFF
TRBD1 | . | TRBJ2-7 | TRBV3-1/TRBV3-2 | TGTGCCAGCAGCCCGGGACAGGGGAACTACGAGCAGTACTTC | CASSPGQGNYEQYF
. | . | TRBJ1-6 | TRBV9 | TGTGCCAGCAGCGGGGGGGGCCCCGACCTCCACTTT | CASSGGGPDLHF
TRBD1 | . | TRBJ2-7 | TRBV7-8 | TGTGCCAGCAGCCAGGGGGCGGCCTACGAGCAGTACTTC | CASSQGAAYEQYF
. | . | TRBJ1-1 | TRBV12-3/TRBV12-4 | TGTGCCAGCAGTTCGGGGACACCTGAAGCTTTCTTT | CASSSGTPEAFF
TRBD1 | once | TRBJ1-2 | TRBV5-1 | TGCGCCAGCAGCTCCGGACAGGCTAACTATGGCTACACCTTC | CASSSGQANYGYTF
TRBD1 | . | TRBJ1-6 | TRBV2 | TGTGCCAGCAGGAGTCCCCTCCGACAGGGGGTGTCTAAGCCCCTCCACTTT | CASRSPLRQGVSKPLHF
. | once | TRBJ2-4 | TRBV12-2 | TGTGCAAGTCGCTTACCCGGGACTAGCGGGAGGGACCAAGCCAAAAACATTCAGTACTTC | CASRLPGTSGRDQAKNIQYF
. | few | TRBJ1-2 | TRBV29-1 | TGCAGCGTTGAATCAGACACTAACTATGGCTACACCTTC | CSVESDTNYGYTF
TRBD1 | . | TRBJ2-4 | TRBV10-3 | TGTGCCATCAGCGCCGGAGAGGGGGCAAACATTCAGTACTTC | CAISAGEGANIQYF
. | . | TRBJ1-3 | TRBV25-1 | TGTGCCAGCAGTGAATCTCGAGGGGGGGCGCGCGGAAACACCATATATTTT | CASSESRGGARGNTIYF
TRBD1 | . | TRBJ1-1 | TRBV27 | TGTGCCAGCAGTCCAAGGGGGCACTGGGGGGACACTGAAGCTTTCTTT | CASSPRGHWGDTEAFF
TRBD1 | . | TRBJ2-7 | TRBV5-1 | TGCGCCAGCAGCTTGGCGGGACAGTCCGAGCAGTACTTC | CASSLAGQSEQYF
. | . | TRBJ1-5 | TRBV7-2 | TGTGCCAGCAGCCCGGGACACTTCTTTAGCAATCAGCCCCAGCATTTT | CASSPGHFFSNQPQHF